The 15 T cell receptor beta chains below all came from one sample that was sequenced in a study of blood T cells in healthy people across ages. Primed by a sample-barcoded 5' primer and a J-beta primer mix, a second PCR proceeded for roughly 6 to 12 cycles. MiXCR was run by TCRdb on the 5' RACE reads, yielding one entry per CDR3 protein. The profile shows roughly 800,000 distinct CDR3 sequences, about 26% of them singletons. This sample also appeared in a second study, on T cells of mothers and their children.

Sequencing input: blood. Every receptor here comes from a boy aged 5 to 17 in good health.

V gene TRBV11-2 combines with J gene TRBJ1-2; TRBD1 might be the D (5 bases). CDR1 is SGHAT, CDR2 FQNNGV, per germline. Trimming shortened V by 5 bases and J by 10 bases, and 14 bases separated the two germline ends. This CDR3 region has 12 residues. This chain's CDR3 is CASSPVGGDYTF. The CDR3 DNA sequence: TGTGCCAGCAGCCCCGTTGGGGGGGACTACACCTTC.

This clonotype was observed a handful of times. The chain combines TRBV2 with TRBJ1-6; 7 bases align to TRBD1. Per germline, CDR1 SNHLY and CDR2 FYNNEI. The CDR3 length is 15 residues. V trimming: 5 bases; J trimming: 7 bases; junction bases outside the gene matches: 8. In nucleotides, the CDR3 is TGTGCCAGCAGTCCCCAGGGACAGAAGAATTCACCCCTCCACTTT. This translates into CASSPQGQKNSPLHF.

This clonotype was detected a few times. The chain carries TRBV3-1 and TRBJ2-5, with D maybe TRBD1 (6 bases). The better agreement between TRBJ2-7 and the DNA end casts doubt on the J call. The CDR3 spans 13 residues. Looked up from germline, CDR1 is LGHDT and CDR2 is YNNKEL (reference sequence). CDR3 region: CASSRQDRGEQYF. Here the CDR3 DNA reads TGTGCCAGCAGCCGACAGGACCGGGGCGAGCAGTACTTC.

There are a few counts of this clonotype. At one of its ends the junction is not consistent with the germline gene, which may arise from a read error. The chain links TRBV6-5 to TRBJ2-5; D is undetermined. From germline, CDR1 is MNHEY and CDR2 SVGAGI. The CDR3 has 12 amino acids. The CDR3 protein is CASRDVREAQYF. The CDR3 DNA sequence: TGTGCCAGCAGGGACGTCCGAGAGGCCCAGTACTTC.

The V and J genes are TRBV2 and TRBJ1-4; 10 bases agree with TRBD1. CDR3 size: 15 residues. Germline CDR1 reads SNHLY; CDR2 reads FYNNEI. V trimming: 6 bases; J trimming: 5 bases; junction bases outside the gene matches: 6. The CDR3 is CASRTGQGSNEKLFF. The DNA of the CDR3 is TGTGCCAGCAGGACGGGACAGGGGTCAAATGAAAAACTGTTTTTT.

The table lists this clonotype with a few counts. The chain has TRBV4-1 and TRBJ2-5; 12 nucleotides align to TRBD1. The V gene's germline CDR1 is MGHRA and CDR2 YSYEKL. The CDR3 has 16 amino acids. J lost 4 bases, V lost 8 bases, and 11 bases had no gene match. The CDR3: CASASGTGGGRETQYF. CDR3 coding DNA: TGCGCCAGCGCCTCCGGGACAGGGGGCGGGCGAGAGACCCAGTACTTC.

A few counts support this clonotype. This chain links TRBV6-5 with TRBJ2-5; D not certain. Germline CDR1 MNHEY, CDR2 SVGAGI. V gave up 0 bases and J gave up 5 bases, with 13 bases separating them. The CDR3 is 15 amino acids. The CDR3 nucleotides read TGTGCCAGCAGTTACTCAGCCGCGCGACGGGAGACCCAGTACTTC. Its protein product is CASSYSAARRETQYF.

This clonotype was observed a few times. The J gene is TRBJ2-3, the V gene TRBV20-1; 7 nucleotides align to TRBD1. This CDR3 has 14 amino acids. The germline gives CDR1 DFQATT, CDR2 SNEGSKA (reference sequence). The ends lost 6 bases at V and 3 bases at J; junction bases unmatched: 9. This chain's CDR3 is CSAQTGPATDTQYF. CDR3 sequence (DNA): TGCAGTGCCCAGACAGGGCCGGCAACAGATACGCAGTATTTT.

Of note for this clonotype: Germline is not matched at one junction end, which may reflect a read error. The chain combines TRBV3-1 with TRBJ2-1; 8 bases line up with TRBD2. This CDR3 is 18 amino acids long. CDR1 and CDR2 (germline): LGHDT, YNNKEL (reference sequence). CDR3 loop: CAGSQDLVAGSSYNEQFF. DNA of the CDR3: TGTGCCGGCAGCCAAGATCTTGTAGCGGGGAGCTCCTACAATGAGCAGTTCTTC.

This chain links TRBV7-9 with TRBJ2-4, with 10 positions matching TRBD1. The germline gives CDR1 SEHNR, CDR2 FQNEAQ (reference sequence). Trimming took 5 bases from V and 4 from J; bases not matched to a gene: 8. CDR3 size: 16 residues. The DNA for the CDR3 is TGTGCCAGCAGCCCATCCTCGGGACAGGGGAAAAACATTCAGTACTTC. Translation gives CASSPSSGQGKNIQYF.

This clonotype was detected ten times or more. The chain carries TRBV11-2 and TRBJ2-5; TRBD1 agrees at 8 bases. The J call may not be correct, given that the DNA end is closer to TRBJ2-7. The CDR3 spans 13 residues. Germline values: CDR1 SGHAT, CDR2 FQNNGV. The CDR3 is CASSDDRGREQYF. In nucleotides, the CDR3 is TGTGCCAGCAGCGACGACAGGGGACGCGAGCAGTACTTC.

The chain has TRBV19 and TRBJ1-2, with TRBD1 identical over 8 bases. The CDR3 has 15 amino acids. V lost 7 bases to trimming and J lost 2 bases; unmatched junction nucleotides: 9. Germline CDR1 reads LNHDA; CDR2 reads SQIVND (reference sequence). DNA of the CDR3: TGTGCCAGTACTCCCGGGACAGGCTCGAACTATGGCTACACCTTC. This codes for CASTPGTGSNYGYTF.

Ten or more counts support this clonotype. The genes are TRBV4-2 and TRBJ2-3; 9 positions agree with TRBD2. The germline gives CDR1 LGHNA, CDR2 YNFKEQ. The CDR3 runs to 15 residues. Trimming at V came to 4 bases and at J to 3 bases, leaving 5 bases not matched to a gene. For the CDR3, the DNA is TGTGCCAGCAGCCGGACTAGCGAGGAAACAGATACGCAGTATTTT. This encodes CASSRTSEETDTQYF.

The table lists this clonotype with a few counts. The genes are TRBV28 and TRBJ2-5; 9 bases match TRBD1. CDR3 length: 18 amino acids. In germline, CDR1 is MDHEN, CDR2 SYDVKM. The junction had 15 bases not matched to a gene; V was cut back by 2 bases and J by 5 bases. CDR3 protein: CASSLRSLLGQGPETQYF. The CDR3 DNA reads TGTGCCAGCAGTTTACGGTCCCTCTTGGGACAGGGTCCCGAGACCCAGTACTTC. Looking up the rest from reference TRBV28 and TRBJ2-5 gives the full variable domain: DVKVTQSSRYLVKRTGEKVFLECVQDMDHENMFWYRQDPGLGLRLIYFSYDVKMKEKGDIPEGYSVSREKKERFSLILESASTNQTSMYLCASSLRSLLGQGPETQYFGPGTRLLVL.

The CDR3 DNA reads TGTGCCAGCAGCTTAACGACTAGTGGCACAGATACGCAGTATTTT. This codes for CASSLTTSGTDTQYF. The chain has TRBV7-9 and TRBJ2-3; D may be TRBD2 (6 bases). Germline-derived CDR1 and CDR2 are SEHNR and FQNEAQ (reference sequence). Deletions cut 2 bases from V and 1 base from J, with 10 bases between. The CDR3 is 15 amino acids.